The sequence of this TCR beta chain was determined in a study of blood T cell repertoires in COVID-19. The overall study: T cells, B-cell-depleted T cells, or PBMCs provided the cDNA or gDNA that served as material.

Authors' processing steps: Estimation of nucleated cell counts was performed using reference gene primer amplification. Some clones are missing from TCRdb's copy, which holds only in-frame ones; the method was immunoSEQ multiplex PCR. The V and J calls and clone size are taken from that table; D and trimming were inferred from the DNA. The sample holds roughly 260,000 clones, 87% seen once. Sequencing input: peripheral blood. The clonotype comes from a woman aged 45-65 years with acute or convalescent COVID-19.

The CDR3 sequence is CASSGLGRGFSYEQYF. CDR3 coding DNA: TGTGCCAGCAGTGGCCTTGGCAGGGGGTTTAGTTACGAGCAGTACTTC. The rearrangement joins TRBV2 to TRBJ2-7, with TRBD1 matching over 7 bases. Per germline, CDR1 SNHLY and CDR2 FYNNEI. There are 16 residues in the CDR3. The junction had 13 bases not matched to a gene; V was cut back by 4 bases and J by 4 bases.